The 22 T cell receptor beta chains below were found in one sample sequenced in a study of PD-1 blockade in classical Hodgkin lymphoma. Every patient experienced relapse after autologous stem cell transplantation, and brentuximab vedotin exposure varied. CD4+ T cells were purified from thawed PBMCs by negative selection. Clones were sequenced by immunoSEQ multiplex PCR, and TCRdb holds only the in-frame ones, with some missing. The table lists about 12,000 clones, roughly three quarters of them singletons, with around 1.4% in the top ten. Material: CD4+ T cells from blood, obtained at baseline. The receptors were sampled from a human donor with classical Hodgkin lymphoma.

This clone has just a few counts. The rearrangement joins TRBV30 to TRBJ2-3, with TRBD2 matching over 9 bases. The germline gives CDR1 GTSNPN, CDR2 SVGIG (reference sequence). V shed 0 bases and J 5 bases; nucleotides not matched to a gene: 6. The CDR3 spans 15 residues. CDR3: CAWSVLSGGLDTQYF. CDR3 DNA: TGTGCCTGGAGTGTACTCAGCGGGGGGTTAGATACGCAGTATTTT.

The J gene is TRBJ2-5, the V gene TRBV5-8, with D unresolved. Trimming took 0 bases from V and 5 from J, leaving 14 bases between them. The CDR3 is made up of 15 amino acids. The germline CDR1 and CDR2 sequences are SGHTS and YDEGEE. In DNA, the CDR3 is TGTGCCAGCAGCTTGGTGTTAGAGCTTATGGAGACCCAGTACTTC. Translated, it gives CASSLVLELMETQYF.

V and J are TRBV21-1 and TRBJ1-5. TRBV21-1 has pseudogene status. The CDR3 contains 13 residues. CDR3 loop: CASSLEGGQPQHF. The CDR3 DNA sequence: TGTGCCAGCAGCTTGGAGGGGGGTCAGCCCCAGCATTTT.

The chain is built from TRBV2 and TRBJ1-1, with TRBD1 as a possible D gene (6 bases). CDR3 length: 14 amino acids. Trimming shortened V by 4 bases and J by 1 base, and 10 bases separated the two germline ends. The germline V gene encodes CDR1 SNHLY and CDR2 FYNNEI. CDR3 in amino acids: CASSVQGQNTEAFF. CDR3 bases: TGTGCCAGCAGTGTGCAGGGGCAGAACACTGAAGCTTTCTTT.

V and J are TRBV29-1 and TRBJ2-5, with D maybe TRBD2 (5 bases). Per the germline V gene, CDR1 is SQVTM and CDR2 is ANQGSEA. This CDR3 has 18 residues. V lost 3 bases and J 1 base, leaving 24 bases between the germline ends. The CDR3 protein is CSVDGGWGIPSFQETQYF. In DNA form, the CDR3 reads TGCAGCGTTGATGGAGGTTGGGGAATCCCTTCCTTCCAAGAGACCCAGTACTTC.

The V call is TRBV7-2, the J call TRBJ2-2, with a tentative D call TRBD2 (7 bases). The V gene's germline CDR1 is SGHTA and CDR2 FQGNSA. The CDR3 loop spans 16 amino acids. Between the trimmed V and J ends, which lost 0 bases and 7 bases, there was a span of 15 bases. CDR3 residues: CASSLAAAGAGGELFF. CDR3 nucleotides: TGTGCCAGCAGCTTAGCTGCGGCGGGGGCGGGCGGGGAGCTGTTTTTT.

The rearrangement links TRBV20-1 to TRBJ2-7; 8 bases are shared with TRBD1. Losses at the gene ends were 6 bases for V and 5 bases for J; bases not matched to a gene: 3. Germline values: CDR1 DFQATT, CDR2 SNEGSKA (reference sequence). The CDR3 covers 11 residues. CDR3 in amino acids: CSARTGHEQYF. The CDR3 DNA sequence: TGCAGTGCGCGGACAGGGCACGAGCAGTACTTC.

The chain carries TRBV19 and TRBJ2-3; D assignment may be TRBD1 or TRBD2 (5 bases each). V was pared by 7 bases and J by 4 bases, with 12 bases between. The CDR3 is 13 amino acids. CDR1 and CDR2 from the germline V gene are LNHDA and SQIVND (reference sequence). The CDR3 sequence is CASKNGAADTQYF. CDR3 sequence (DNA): TGTGCCAGTAAGAACGGGGCGGCAGATACGCAGTATTTT.

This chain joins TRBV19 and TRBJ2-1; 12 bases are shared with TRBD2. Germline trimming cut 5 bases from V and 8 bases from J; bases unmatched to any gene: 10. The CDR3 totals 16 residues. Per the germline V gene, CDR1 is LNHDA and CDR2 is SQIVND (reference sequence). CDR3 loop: CASSLSTSGGFYEQFF. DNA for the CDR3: TGTGCCAGTAGTCTCAGTACTAGCGGGGGGTTTTATGAGCAGTTCTTC.

CDR3 protein: CASSQVGSGGTDTQYF. The CDR3 DNA is TGCGCCAGCAGCCAAGTCGGTAGCGGGGGTACAGATACGCAGTATTTT. This chain links TRBV4-1 with TRBJ2-3; 9 nucleotides align to TRBD2. Per the germline V gene, CDR1 is MGHRA and CDR2 is YSYEKL. This CDR3 has 16 residues. The junction had 5 bases not matched to a gene; V was cut back by 1 base and J by 3 bases.

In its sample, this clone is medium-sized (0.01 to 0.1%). The CDR3 nucleotides are TGTGCCAGCTCACCCGACAGGGCTTATGGCTACACCTTC. This gives the protein CASSPDRAYGYTF. The rearrangement links TRBV18 to TRBJ1-2; TRBD1 agrees at 7 bases. Germline CDR1 and CDR2: KGHSH and LQKENI. The CDR3 length is 13 residues. Trimming cost V 3 bases and J 5 bases; bases outside gene matches: 3. Drawing the rest from reference TRBV18 and TRBJ1-2, the complete variable domain is NAGVMQNPRHLVRRRGQEARLRCSPMKGHSHVYWYRQLPEEGLKFMVYLQKENIIDESGMPKERFSAEFPKEGPSILRIQQVVRGDSAAYFCASSPDRAYGYTFGSGTRLTVV.

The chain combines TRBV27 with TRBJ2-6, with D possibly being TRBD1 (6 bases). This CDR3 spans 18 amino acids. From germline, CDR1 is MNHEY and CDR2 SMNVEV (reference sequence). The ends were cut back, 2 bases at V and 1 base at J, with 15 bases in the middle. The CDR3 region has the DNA TGTGCCAGCAGTTTAGGGCTGGACAGAGCTTCTGGGGCCAACGTCCTGACTTTC. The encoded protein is CASSLGLDRASGANVLTF.

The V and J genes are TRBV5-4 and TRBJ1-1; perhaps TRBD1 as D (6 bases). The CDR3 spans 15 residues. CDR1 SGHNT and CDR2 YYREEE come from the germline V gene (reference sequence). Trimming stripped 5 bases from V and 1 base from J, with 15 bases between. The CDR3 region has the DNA TGTGCCAGCAGGGAGACAGGAGGAGGGAACACTGAAGCTTTCTTT. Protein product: CASRETGGGNTEAFF.

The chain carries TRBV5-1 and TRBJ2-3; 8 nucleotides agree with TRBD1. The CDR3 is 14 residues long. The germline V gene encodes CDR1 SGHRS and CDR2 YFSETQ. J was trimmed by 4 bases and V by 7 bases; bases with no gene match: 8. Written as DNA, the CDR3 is TGCGCCAGCTCCAAGGGACAGGCGGCAGATACGCAGTATTTT. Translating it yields CASSKGQAADTQYF.

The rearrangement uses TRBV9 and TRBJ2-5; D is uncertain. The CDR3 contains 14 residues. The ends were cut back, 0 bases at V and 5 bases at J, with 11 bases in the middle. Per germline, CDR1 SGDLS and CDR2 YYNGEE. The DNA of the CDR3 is TGTGCCAGCAGCGTAGGTGGAAGGGTTGAGACCCAGTACTTC. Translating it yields CASSVGGRVETQYF.

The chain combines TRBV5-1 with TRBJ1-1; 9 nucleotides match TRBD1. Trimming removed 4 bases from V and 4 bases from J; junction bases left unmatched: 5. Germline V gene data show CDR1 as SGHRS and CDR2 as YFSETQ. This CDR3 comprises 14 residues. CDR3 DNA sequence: TGCGCCAGCAGCAGGGGACAGGGAGGCACTGAAGCTTTCTTT. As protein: CASSRGQGGTEAFF.

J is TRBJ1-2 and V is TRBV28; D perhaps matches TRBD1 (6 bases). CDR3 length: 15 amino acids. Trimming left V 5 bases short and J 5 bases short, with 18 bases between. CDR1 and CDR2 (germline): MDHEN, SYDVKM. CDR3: CASSPPEGEWYGYTF. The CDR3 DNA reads TGTGCCAGCAGTCCTCCGGAGGGGGAATGGTATGGCTACACCTTC.

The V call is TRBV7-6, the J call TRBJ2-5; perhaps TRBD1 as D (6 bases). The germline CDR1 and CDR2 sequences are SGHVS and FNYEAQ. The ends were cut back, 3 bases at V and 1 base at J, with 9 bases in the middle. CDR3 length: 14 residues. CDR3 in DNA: TGTGCCAGCAGCTTTGGGACATCCCAAGAGACCCAGTACTTC. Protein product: CASSFGTSQETQYF.

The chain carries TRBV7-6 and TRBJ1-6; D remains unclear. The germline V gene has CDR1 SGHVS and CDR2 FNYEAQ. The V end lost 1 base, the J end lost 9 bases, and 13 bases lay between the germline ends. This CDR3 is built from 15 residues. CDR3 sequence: CASSLGQTSSSPLHF. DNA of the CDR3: TGTGCCAGCAGCTTAGGGCAGACAAGCTCTTCACCCCTCCACTTT.

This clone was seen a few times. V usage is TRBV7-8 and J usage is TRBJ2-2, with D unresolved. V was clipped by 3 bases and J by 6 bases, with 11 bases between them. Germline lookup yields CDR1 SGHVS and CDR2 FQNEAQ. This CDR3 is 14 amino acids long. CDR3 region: CASSFNLAAGELFF. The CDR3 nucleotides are TGTGCCAGCAGCTTTAACTTGGCCGCCGGGGAGCTGTTTTTT.

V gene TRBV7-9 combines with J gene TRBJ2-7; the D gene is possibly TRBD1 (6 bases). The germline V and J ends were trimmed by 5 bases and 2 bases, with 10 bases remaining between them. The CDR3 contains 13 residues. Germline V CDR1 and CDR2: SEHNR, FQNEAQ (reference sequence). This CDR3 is CASSPWTAYEQYF. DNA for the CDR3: TGTGCCAGCAGCCCTTGGACAGCCTACGAGCAGTACTTC.

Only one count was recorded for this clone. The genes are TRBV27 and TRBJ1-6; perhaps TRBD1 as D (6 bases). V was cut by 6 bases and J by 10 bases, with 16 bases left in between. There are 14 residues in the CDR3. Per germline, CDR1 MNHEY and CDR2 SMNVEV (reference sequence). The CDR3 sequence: CASRERGRWSPLHF. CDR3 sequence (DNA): TGTGCCAGCAGAGAGCGGGGGCGATGGTCACCCCTCCACTTT.